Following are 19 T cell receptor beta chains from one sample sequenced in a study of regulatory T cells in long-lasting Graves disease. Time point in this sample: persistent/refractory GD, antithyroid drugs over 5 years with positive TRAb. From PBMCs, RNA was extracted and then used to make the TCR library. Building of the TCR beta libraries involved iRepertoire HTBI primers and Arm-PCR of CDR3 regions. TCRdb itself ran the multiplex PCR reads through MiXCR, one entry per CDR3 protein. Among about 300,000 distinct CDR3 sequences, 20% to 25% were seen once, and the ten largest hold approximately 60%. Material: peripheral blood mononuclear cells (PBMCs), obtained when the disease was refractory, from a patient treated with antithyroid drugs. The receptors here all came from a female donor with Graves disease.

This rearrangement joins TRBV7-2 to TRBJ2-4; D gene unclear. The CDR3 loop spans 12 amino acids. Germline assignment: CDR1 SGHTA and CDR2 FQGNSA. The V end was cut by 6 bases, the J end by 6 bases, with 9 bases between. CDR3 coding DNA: TGTGCCAGCAGTCCCTCCATAAACATTCAGTACTTC. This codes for CASSPSINIQYF.

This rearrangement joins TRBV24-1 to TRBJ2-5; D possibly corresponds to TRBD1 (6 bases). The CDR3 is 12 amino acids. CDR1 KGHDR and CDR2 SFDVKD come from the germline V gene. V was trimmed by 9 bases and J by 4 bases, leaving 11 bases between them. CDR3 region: CATSSGVETQYF. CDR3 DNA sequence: TGTGCCACCTCATCAGGGGTAGAGACCCAGTACTTC.

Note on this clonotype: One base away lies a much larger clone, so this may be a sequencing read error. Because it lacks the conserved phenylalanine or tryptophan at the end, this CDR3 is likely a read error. The CDR3 sequence is CASSYLDRGTEAFL. CDR3 coding DNA: TGTGCCAGCAGTTACTTGGACAGGGGAACTGAAGCTTTCCTT. The chain has TRBV6-9 and TRBJ1-1, with 9 bases fitting TRBD1. CDR1 and CDR2 from the germline V gene are MNHGY and SVAAGI. With 3 bases clipped from V and 5 bases from J, the junction kept 4 bases outside the gene matches. The CDR3 runs to 14 residues.

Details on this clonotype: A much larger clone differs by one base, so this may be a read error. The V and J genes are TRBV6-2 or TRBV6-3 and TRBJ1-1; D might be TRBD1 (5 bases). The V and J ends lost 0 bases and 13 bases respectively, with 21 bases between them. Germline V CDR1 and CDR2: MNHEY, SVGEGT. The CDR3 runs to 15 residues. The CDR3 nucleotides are TGTGCCAGCAGTTACTCGATGGGACGGAGTTATCTTGATTTCTTT. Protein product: CASSYSMGRSYLDFF.

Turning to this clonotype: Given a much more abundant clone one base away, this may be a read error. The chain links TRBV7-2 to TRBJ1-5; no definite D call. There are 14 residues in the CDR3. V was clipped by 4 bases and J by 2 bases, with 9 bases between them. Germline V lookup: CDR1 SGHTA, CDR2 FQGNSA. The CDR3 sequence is CASSSSEGNQPQHF. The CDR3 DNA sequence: TGTGCCAGCAGCTCTTCAGAGGGCAATCAGCCCCAGCATTTT.

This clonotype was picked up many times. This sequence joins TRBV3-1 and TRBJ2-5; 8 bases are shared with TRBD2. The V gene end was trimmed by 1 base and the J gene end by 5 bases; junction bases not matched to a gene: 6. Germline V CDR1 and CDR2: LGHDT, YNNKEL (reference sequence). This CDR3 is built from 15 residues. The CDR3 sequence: CASSQGRTSQETQYF. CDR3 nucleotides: TGTGCCAGCAGCCAAGGAAGGACTAGCCAGGAGACCCAGTACTTC.

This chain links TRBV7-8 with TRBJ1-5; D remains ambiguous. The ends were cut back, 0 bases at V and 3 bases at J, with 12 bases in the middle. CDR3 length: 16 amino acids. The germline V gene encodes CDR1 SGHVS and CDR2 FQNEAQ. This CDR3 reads CASSLAGFQINQPQHF. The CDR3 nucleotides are TGTGCCAGCAGCTTAGCGGGTTTTCAAATCAATCAGCCCCAGCATTTT. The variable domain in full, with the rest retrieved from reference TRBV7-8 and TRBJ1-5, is GAGVSQSPRYKVAKRGQDVALRCDPISGHVSLFWYQQALGQGPEFLTYFQNEAQLDKSGLPSDRFFAERPEGSVSTLKIQRTQQEDSAVYLCASSLAGFQINQPQHFGDGTRLSIL.

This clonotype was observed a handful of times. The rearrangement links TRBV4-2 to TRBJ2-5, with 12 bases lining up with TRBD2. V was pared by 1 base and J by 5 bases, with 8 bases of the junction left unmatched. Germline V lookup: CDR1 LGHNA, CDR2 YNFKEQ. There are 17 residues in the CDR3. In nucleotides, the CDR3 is TGTGCCAGCAGCCAAGGCTCTAGCGGGAGGGCCGCGGAGACCCAGTACTTC. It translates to CASSQGSSGRAAETQYF.

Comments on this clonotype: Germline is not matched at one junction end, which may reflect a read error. The CDR3 DNA reads as TGTGCCAGCAGCCGTCCCCCGGGACATATCCCCGGTGCCTACGAGCGGTACTTC. It yields the protein CASSRPPGHIPGAYERYF. This chain uses TRBV7-9 with TRBJ2-7; D might be TRBD1 (6 bases). The CDR3 runs 18 residues. Germline V CDR1 and CDR2: SEHNR, FQNEAQ (reference sequence).

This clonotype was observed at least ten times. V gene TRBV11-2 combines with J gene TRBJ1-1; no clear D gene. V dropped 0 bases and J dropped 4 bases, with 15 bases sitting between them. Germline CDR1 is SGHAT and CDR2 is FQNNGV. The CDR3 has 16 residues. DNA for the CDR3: TGTGCCAGCAGCTTAGATCCGGGGAGGGTGGGCACTGAAGCTTTCTTT. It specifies CASSLDPGRVGTEAFF. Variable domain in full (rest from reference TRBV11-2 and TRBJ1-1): EAGVAQSPRYKIIEKRQSVAFWCNPISGHATLYWYQQILGQGPKLLIQFQNNGVVDDSQLPKDRFSAERLKGVDSTLKIQPAKLEDSAVYLCASSLDPGRVGTEAFFGQGTRLTVV.

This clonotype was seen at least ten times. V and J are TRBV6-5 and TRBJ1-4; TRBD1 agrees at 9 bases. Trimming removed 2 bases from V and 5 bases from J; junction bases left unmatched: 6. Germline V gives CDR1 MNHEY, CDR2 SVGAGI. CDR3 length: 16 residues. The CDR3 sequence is CASSYGQGPLNEKLFF. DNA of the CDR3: TGTGCCAGCAGTTACGGACAGGGGCCCTTAAATGAAAAACTGTTTTTT.

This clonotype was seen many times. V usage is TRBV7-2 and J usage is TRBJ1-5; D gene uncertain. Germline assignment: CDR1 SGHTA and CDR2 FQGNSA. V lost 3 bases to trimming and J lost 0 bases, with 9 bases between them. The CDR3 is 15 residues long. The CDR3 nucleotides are TGTGCCAGCAGCTTCGACGGTCTTAGCAATCAGCCCCAGCATTTT. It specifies CASSFDGLSNQPQHF.

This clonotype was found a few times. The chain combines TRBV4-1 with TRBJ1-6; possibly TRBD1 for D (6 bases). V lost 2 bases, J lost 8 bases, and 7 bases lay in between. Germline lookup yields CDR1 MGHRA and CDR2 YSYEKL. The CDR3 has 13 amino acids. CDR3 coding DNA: TGCGCCAGCAGCCAACCAGGGGATTCACCCCTCCACTTT. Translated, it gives CASSQPGDSPLHF.

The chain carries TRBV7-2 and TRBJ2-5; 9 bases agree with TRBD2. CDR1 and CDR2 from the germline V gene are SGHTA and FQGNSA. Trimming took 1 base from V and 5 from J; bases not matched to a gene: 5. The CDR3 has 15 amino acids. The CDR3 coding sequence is TGTGCCAGCAGCTTAGTTCAGCGGGGGGCGGAGACCCAGTACTTC. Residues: CASSLVQRGAETQYF.

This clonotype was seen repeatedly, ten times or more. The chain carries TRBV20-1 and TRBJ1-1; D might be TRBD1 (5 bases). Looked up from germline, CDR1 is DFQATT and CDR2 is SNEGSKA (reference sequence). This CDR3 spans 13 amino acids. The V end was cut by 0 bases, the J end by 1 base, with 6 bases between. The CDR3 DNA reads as TGCAGTGCTAGAGAGGGGGGGAACACTGAAGCTTTCTTT. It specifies CSAREGGNTEAFF.

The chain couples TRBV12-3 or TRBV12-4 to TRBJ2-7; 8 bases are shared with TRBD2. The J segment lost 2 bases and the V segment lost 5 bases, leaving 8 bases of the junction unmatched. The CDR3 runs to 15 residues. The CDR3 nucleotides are TGTGCCAGCAGTCCCCGATCAGCGGGAGCCTACGAGCAGTACTTC. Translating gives CASSPRSAGAYEQYF.

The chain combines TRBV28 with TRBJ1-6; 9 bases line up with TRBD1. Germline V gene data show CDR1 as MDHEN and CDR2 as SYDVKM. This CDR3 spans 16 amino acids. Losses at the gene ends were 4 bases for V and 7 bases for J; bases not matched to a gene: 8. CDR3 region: CASSSGVGTGNSPLHF. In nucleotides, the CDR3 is TGTGCCAGCAGTTCAGGGGTGGGGACAGGGAATTCACCCCTCCACTTT.

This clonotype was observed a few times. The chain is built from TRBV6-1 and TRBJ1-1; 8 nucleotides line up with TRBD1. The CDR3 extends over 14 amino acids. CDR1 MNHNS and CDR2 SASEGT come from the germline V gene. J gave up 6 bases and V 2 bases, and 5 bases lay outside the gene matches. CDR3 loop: CASSEQGAIAEAFF. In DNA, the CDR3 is TGTGCCAGCAGTGAACAGGGGGCAATCGCTGAAGCTTTCTTT.

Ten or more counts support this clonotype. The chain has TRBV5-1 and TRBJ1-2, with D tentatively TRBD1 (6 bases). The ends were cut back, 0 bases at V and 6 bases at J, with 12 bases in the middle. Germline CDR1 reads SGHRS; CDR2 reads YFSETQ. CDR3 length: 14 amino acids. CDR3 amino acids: CASSLDSGGDGYTF. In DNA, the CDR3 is TGCGCCAGCAGCTTGGATTCGGGGGGCGATGGCTACACCTTC.